This TCR beta chain appears in the sequencing data of a study of lymphopenia after photon versus proton radiotherapy. Germline V lookup: CDR1 SNHLY, CDR2 FYNNEI. The CDR3 consists of 15 residues. The V end lost 6 bases, the J end lost 1 base, and 13 bases lay between the germline ends. General study findings and limits: Post-nadir diversity loss with photons came from oligoclonal expansion, particularly CD8+ Temra cells. Survival link was tested only in deceased patients; proton benefit remains a possibility. Relative stability marked proton patients; photon patients lost diversity and naive cells. Larger post-nadir TCR diversity loss correlated inversely with survival in deceased patients.

This table comes from immunoSEQ multiplex PCR, and its TCRdb copy is limited to in-frame clones, with some not included. The top ten clones hold around 6.5% of a sample with more than 25,000 clones, roughly 90% of them seen once. Worth noting for this clone: Its target is not known.

This sequence originates from a woman between 50 and 59 years old with pancreatic cancer. J is TRBJ1-5 and V is TRBV2; D not resolved. This specimen was peripheral blood, taken from a patient treated with photon-based radiotherapy. CDR3 sequence reads: CASRGGLRSNQPQHF. CDR3 in DNA: TGTGCCAGCAGGGGCGGACTTCGGAGCAATCAGCCCCAGCATTTT.